This T cell receptor (beta chain) was sequenced during a study of response to subunit inactivated influenza vaccine. Each CDR3 protein is one row after TCRdb ran MiXCR on the RT-PCR reads. The repertoire holds about 570,000 distinct CDR3 sequences, with over 9% as singletons. This CDR3 has 14 residues. Per the germline V gene, CDR1 is MNHEY and CDR2 is SMNVEV (reference sequence). J was trimmed by 7 bases and V by 5 bases; bases with no gene match: 11. This clonotype was counted between two and nine times. Another study also made use of these data, one on T cells expressing NK-cell markers. This second study notes: Beta-chain TCR cDNA was generated via 5'RACE template switching with UMIs.

The chain couples TRBV27 to TRBJ2-7, with TRBD1 identical over 7 bases. The clonotype comes from a man aged 50 to 59 who received an inactivated influenza vaccine. Source: PBMCs from blood, taken on the day of vaccination. The CDR3 is CASSPWTGFWEQYF. CDR3 nucleotide sequence: TGTGCCAGCAGTCCGTGGACAGGTTTCTGGGAGCAGTACTTC.